This is a list of T cell receptor beta chains from one sample in a study of prognosis after radiotherapy for stage I lung cancer. One entry per CDR3 protein results from TCRdb running MiXCR on the multiplex PCR reads. This sample yields approximately 31,000 distinct CDR3 sequences, of which 40% to 55% are seen a single time; more than 15% belongs to the top ten. This specimen was PBMCs, taken before or after stereotactic body radiation therapy (not recorded which). The receptor set was obtained from a donor aged 50 or older with non-small cell lung cancer. Each CDR3 is given with its conserved first and last residue. D genes are given only for firm matches. Where a row states a size, it is once, few, many or the class of an expanded clone; other rows omit it.

v_gene	len	abundance	j_gene	d_gene	CDR3aa	CDR3nt
TRBV10-3	14	many	TRBJ2-1	.	CAINQGGGYNEQFF	TGTGCCATCAATCAGGGAGGGGGATACAATGAGCAGTTCTTC
TRBV7-3	19	many	TRBJ2-1	TRBD2	CASSLYPVGGGGNYNEQFF	TGTGCCAGCAGCTTGTACCCGGTTGGTGGGGGGGGAAACTACAATGAGCAGTTCTTC
TRBV5-4	14	.	TRBJ1-2	.	CASSLASQDYGYTF	TGTGCCAGCAGCTTGGCCAGTCAGGACTATGGCTACACCTTC
TRBV6-1	14	.	TRBJ1-5	.	CASIHSDSNHPQHF	TGTGCCAGCATCCATAGTGACAGCAATCATCCCCAGCATTTT
TRBV6-1	14	many	TRBJ2-7	TRBD1	CASSDRGQSYEQYF	TGTGCCAGCAGCGACAGGGGGCAATCCTACGAGCAGTACTTC
TRBV5-1	18	many	TRBJ1-1	.	CASSLEPNPGRFGAEAFF	TGCGCCAGCAGCTTGGAGCCGAATCCGGGCAGATTTGGCGCTGAAGCTTTCTTT
TRBV20-1	13	many	TRBJ2-1	.	CSARGGYGDEQFF	TGCAGTGCTAGGGGTGGATACGGCGATGAGCAGTTCTTC
TRBV20-1	14	.	TRBJ2-2	.	CSARQGGTTGELFF	TGCAGTGCTAGACAGGGGGGTACCACCGGGGAGCTGTTTTTT
TRBV11-2	15	medium-sized	TRBJ2-7	TRBD1	CASSKTGTGRWEQYF	TGTGCCAGCAGCAAAACCGGGACAGGCCGGTGGGAGCAGTACTTC
TRBV20-1	14	many	TRBJ2-2	.	CSARERGNTGELFF	TGCAGTGCTAGAGAGCGGGGGAACACCGGGGAGCTGTTTTTT
TRBV6-2/TRBV6-3	10	few	TRBJ2-1	.	CATLRGEQFF	TGTGCCACCCTCCGAGGTGAGCAGTTCTTC
TRBV5-1	13	medium-sized	TRBJ2-2	TRBD1	CASSWGQLGELFF	TGCGCCAGCAGCTGGGGACAGCTCGGGGAGCTGTTTTTT
TRBV18	12	many	TRBJ1-4	.	CASSPSRSELFF	TGTGCCAGCTCCCCCTCTCGTTCGGAACTGTTTTTT
TRBV12-5	16	.	TRBJ2-1	.	CVSRAGRTPRNNEQFF	TGTGTTAGTCGGGCGGGGCGAACTCCCCGTAACAATGAGCAGTTCTTC
TRBV3-1	15	many	TRBJ2-1	TRBD2	CASSQGVERGNEQFF	TGTGCCAGCAGCCAAGGGGTTGAGCGGGGGAATGAGCAGTTCTTC
TRBV6-1	12	many	TRBJ2-2	.	CAGQTSLGELFF	TGTGCCGGACAGACTAGCCTCGGGGAGCTGTTTTTT
TRBV7-2	11	medium-sized	TRBJ2-1	.	CASSLRNEQFF	TGTGCCAGCAGCTTGCGCAATGAGCAGTTCTTC
TRBV5-1	16	.	TRBJ2-3	TRBD2	CASSLVVAGGPDTQYF	TGCGCCAGCAGCTTGGTGGTGGCGGGAGGGCCGGATACGCAGTATTTT
TRBV2	15	medium-sized	TRBJ2-1	TRBD2	CASTTGTSRYNEQFF	TGTGCCAGCACCACCGGGACTAGCCGATACAATGAGCAGTTCTTC
TRBV7-2	14	many	TRBJ2-4	.	CASSPRDRSPIQYF	TGTGCCAGCAGCCCCCGGGACCGGTCGCCCATTCAGTACTTC
TRBV19	14	many	TRBJ2-3	.	CASSQRASTDTQYF	TGTGCCAGTAGTCAGCGGGCAAGCACAGATACGCAGTATTTT
TRBV20-1	14	many	TRBJ2-5	TRBD2	CSAWTSGGGETQYF	TGCAGTGCTTGGACTAGCGGGGGGGGGGAGACCCAGTACTTC
TRBV6-2/TRBV6-3	13	once	TRBJ2-7	.	CASSEAWSYEQYF	TGTGCCAGCAGTGAAGCTTGGAGCTACGAGCAGTACTTC
TRBV7-8	15	many	TRBJ2-3	TRBD2	CASSGGLAGADTQYF	TGTGCCAGCAGCGGGGGACTAGCGGGAGCGGATACGCAGTATTTT
TRBV30	15	many	TRBJ1-6	.	CAWSFPRSYNSPLHF	TGTGCCTGGAGTTTCCCACGCTCCTATAATTCACCCCTCCACTTT
TRBV5-1	15	.	TRBJ2-1	TRBD2	CASSLTSGIFYEQFF	TGCGCCAGCTCCCTGACTAGCGGGATTTTCTATGAGCAGTTCTTC
TRBV28	16	many	TRBJ2-3	.	CASSSPAPKVGDTQYF	TGTGCCAGCAGTTCCCCGGCCCCAAAGGTCGGCGATACGCAGTATTTT
TRBV7-9	14	.	TRBJ1-1	.	CASSRAGGNTEAFF	TGTGCCAGCAGCAGGGCCGGTGGTAACACTGAAGCTTTCTTT
TRBV7-8	13	medium-sized	TRBJ2-7	.	CASSLGLRSEQYF	TGTGCCAGCAGCCTGGGACTGCGGAGCGAGCAGTACTTC
TRBV4-1	14	many	TRBJ2-5	TRBD2	CASSQSGTRETQYF	TGCGCCAGCAGCCAATCCGGGACTAGGGAGACCCAGTACTTC
TRBV5-1	15	.	TRBJ2-2	.	CASSVTVSLTVELFF	TGCGCCAGCAGCGTTACGGTATCACTCACCGTGGAGCTGTTTTTT
TRBV2	14	many	TRBJ1-1	.	CASSDTNTNTEAFF	TGTGCCAGCAGCGACACTAATACGAACACTGAAGCTTTCTTT
TRBV6-1	14	.	TRBJ2-7	.	CASRITANSYEQYF	TGTGCCAGCAGGATAACAGCGAACTCCTACGAACAGTACTTC
TRBV6-1	15	.	TRBJ2-7	.	CASIPPEGVPYEQYF	TGTGCCAGCATTCCCCCCGAAGGGGTCCCCTACGAGCAGTACTTC
TRBV24-1	15	.	TRBJ1-5	TRBD1	CATIPGGLRNHPQHF	TGTGCCACCATCCCAGGGGGCCTCAGGAATCATCCCCAGCATTTT
TRBV24-1	15	many	TRBJ1-2	.	CATSDSGAGGYGYTF	TGTGCCACCAGTGATTCAGGGGCGGGCGGCTATGGCTACACCTTC
TRBV7-2	16	.	TRBJ1-1	.	CASSFGILTRGDEAFF	TGTGCCAGCAGCTTCGGAATCTTAACCCGAGGGGATGAAGCTTTCTTT
TRBV10-3	17	many	TRBJ2-7	.	CATLPGRGSQGVYEQYF	TGTGCCACCCTCCCCGGACGGGGGAGCCAAGGGGTGTACGAGCAGTACTTC
TRBV5-5	17	.	TRBJ2-5	TRBD1	CASSLGGTGGAWETQYF	TGTGCCAGCAGCTTGGGGGGGACAGGCGGCGCATGGGAGACCCAGTACTTC
TRBV7-3	17	.	TRBJ2-2	TRBD1	CASSPRTGGGTTVDLFF	TGTGCCAGCAGCCCCCGGACAGGGGGCGGTACCACCGTGGATCTGTTTTTT
TRBV6-4	14	.	TRBJ2-2	.	CASSLQKGTGELFF	TGTGCCAGCAGCCTCCAAAAAGGAACCGGGGAGCTGTTTTTT
TRBV6-2/TRBV6-3	16	hyperexpanded	TRBJ2-1	TRBD2	CASSWGLAGVRSEQFF	TGTGCCAGCAGTTGGGGACTAGCGGGAGTTCGTAGTGAGCAGTTCTTC
TRBV7-9	16	many	TRBJ2-1	TRBD2	CASSARWLAGANEQFF	TGTGCCAGCAGCGCCCGGTGGCTAGCGGGGGCCAATGAGCAGTTCTTC
TRBV7-2	17	many	TRBJ2-7	TRBD1	CASSSRSTGESSYEQYF	TGTGCCAGCAGCTCCAGATCGACAGGGGAGAGCTCCTACGAGCAGTACTTC
TRBV2	13	many	TRBJ2-1	.	CASNPDSDNEQFF	TGTGCCAGCAACCCGGACAGCGACAATGAGCAGTTCTTC
TRBV9	15	many	TRBJ2-3	.	CASSVWGRLTDTQYF	TGTGCCAGCAGCGTATGGGGCAGACTCACAGATACGCAGTATTTT
TRBV9	15	.	TRBJ2-2	TRBD1	CASSLTTGGTGELFF	TGTGCCAGCAGCTTAACGACAGGGGGCACCGGGGAGCTGTTTTTT
TRBV18	15	many	TRBJ1-5	.	CASSPSRDRNQPQHF	TGTGCCAGCTCACCATCCCGGGATAGGAATCAGCCCCAGCATTTT
TRBV28	16	many	TRBJ1-5	TRBD1	CASSLPTRTGLRTQHF	TGTGCCAGCAGTTTACCCACCCGGACAGGATTGAGAACCCAGCATTTT
TRBV6-1	14	.	TRBJ1-1	TRBD1	CAIHGDRGRSEAFF	TGTGCCATCCATGGTGACAGGGGGCGGTCTGAAGCTTTCTTT